The sequence of this T cell receptor beta chain was determined in a study of T cell changes during pregnancy in multiple sclerosis. Sequencing was performed with immunoSEQ multiplex PCR; in TCRdb, only in-frame clones are kept and a portion is missing. The sample consists of 40,000 to 55,000 clones, around 90% of them appearing once. Germline lookup yields CDR1 MNHNY and CDR2 SVGAGI (reference sequence). V lost 5 bases and J 7 bases, leaving 12 bases between the germline ends. This CDR3 region has 13 residues. Sequenced material: CD8+ T cells from peripheral blood mononuclear cells, taken in the second trimester of pregnancy. This chain connects TRBV6-6 to TRBJ2-1; possibly TRBD1 for D (6 bases). The receptor comes from a female donor with multiple sclerosis, enrolled in a pregnancy study. CDR3 DNA sequence: TGTGCCAGCAGTACGCCACAGGGAAATGAGCAGTTCTTC. This translates into CASSTPQGNEQFF.